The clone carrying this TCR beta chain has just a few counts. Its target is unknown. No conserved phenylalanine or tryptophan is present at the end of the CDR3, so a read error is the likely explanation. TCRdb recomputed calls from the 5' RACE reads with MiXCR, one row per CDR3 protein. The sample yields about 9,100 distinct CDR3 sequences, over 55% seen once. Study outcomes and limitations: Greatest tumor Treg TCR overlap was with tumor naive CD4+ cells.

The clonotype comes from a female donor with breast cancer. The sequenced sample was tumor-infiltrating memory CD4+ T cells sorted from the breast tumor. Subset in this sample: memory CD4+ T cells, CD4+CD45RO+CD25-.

CDR3 nucleotide sequence: TGTGCCAGCTCACCAACCAAGGGGAACAATGAGCAGTTCTAC. Protein product: CASSPTKGNNEQFY. The chain carries TRBV18 and TRBJ2-1, with D possibly matching TRBD1 (5 bases). The V end was cut by 2 bases, the J end by 5 bases, with 10 bases between. Germline CDR1 reads KGHSH; CDR2 reads LQKENI. The CDR3 is 14 residues long.